This TCR beta chain appears in the sequencing data of a study of cytomegalovirus exposure and HLA in healthy donors. Study-wide findings and caveats: What a later analysis showed was that several of the most significant clusters appeared linked to common viral pathogens. Clonal expansion was found to be greater in HLA-associated TCR beta chains than in equally common others in a later analysis. Confirmation was obtained in vitro that a few CMV-associated chains are specific for CMV antigens. Exclusion as indistinguishable affected some V segments, including TRBV6-2 and TRBV6-3.

Use of 60 Vbeta and 13 Jbeta primers characterized the PCR. Sequenced by immunoSEQ multiplex PCR; TCRdb stores in-frame clones only, minus some. The data show about 110,000 clones, about 80% seen once. There are 13 residues in the CDR3. With 2 bases removed from V and 4 bases from J, the gap between germline ends came to 7 bases. Germline V gives CDR1 SGHTA, CDR2 FQGTGA. Details on this clone: Its antigen is currently unknown.

V and J are TRBV7-3 and TRBJ2-3; D is ambiguous. The clonotype comes from a woman between 45 and 60 years old in good health and CMV-seropositive. Sequences were obtained from PBMCs. DNA for the CDR3: TGTGCCAGCAGCTTAGGCCCAGCAGATACGCAGTATTTT. Amino acid sequence: CASSLGPADTQYF.